Sequencing of this T cell receptor (beta chain) was carried out in a study of T cells in women clearing cervical HPV infection (dated by TCRdb to between 2017 and 2018). In the study overall: Cases were about two dozen women with histologically confirmed HPV16-related CIN3 or worse, including a couple of invasive cancers. The 20 to 25 controls were women who cleared a single incident HPV16 infection within 12 months without developing precancer or cancer. Blood from cases was collected at the visit at which the lesion was first identified, whereas blood from controls was collected once infection was no longer detected. For cases, the median interval between lesion detection and blood sampling was roughly 150 days, with an interquartile range of about 85 to 220 days. Since only a few of the women had HLA typing available, the possibility that HLA type was acting as a confounder could not be ruled out. The exploratory proof-of-principle case-control study was nested within the Guanacaste HPV Natural History Study in Costa Rica and compared TCR repertoires across cervical HPV16 outcomes. Cases and controls were matched on year of sample collection and on age within five years. A median age of almost 35 years was observed in cases versus approximately 38 in controls, and no significant differences in baseline characteristics were found. The parent cohort enrolled roughly 10,000 women aged 18 or older in Guanacaste, Costa Rica, during about 1992 to 1994 and followed them for roughly seven years. As quality controls, five blinded duplicates were added to each group, bringing the total to 60 or so samples made up of about 50 participants and approximately ten replicates.

Every participant had a single incident cervical HPV16 infection, and prevalent HPV16 infections were excluded. Cervical HPV DNA was detected by MY09/MY11 PCR and genotyped by dot-blot hybridization. About 14 mL of heparinized blood were centrifuged, and the buffy coat was aliquoted, frozen at -30°C, then stored at -80°C. QIAGEN kits were used to extract genomic DNA from the buffy coat specimens. The immunoSEQ assay used multiplex PCR to amplify TCR beta CDR3 regions from an average of around 1.2 ug of genomic DNA per sample. Primer bias was corrected in the assay by using a complete synthetic TCR repertoire to establish an amplification baseline. Amplicons were sequenced on the Illumina platform. As for how the authors treated the data: Error correction of the sequences involved clustering with frequency ratios plus a modified nearest-neighbor algorithm, after which the sequences were analyzed in the immunoSEQ Analyzer using IMGT gene definitions. At each rarefaction depth, TCR richness and evenness were averaged across 20 rarefaction repeats, and any sample with fewer sequences than the depth was left out. Wilcoxon rank sum tests with FDR correction were used to compare V, D and J gene relative abundances between the groups. An intraclass correlation of roughly 96% for TCR richness and an average of around 71% across some 70 gene segments were obtained from the blinded duplicates. TCRdb obtained this table from immuneACCESS and retained in-frame rearrangements with V and J assigned. These tables miss some clones; where compared with another copy, unresolved V genes account for less than half of the shortfall, and the remainder is unexplained. Clone size and V and J calls were adopted from that table, with D and trimming inferred from the DNA. This sample's clone table shows nearly 35,000 clones. 1.5% to 2% of the sample is in the top ten clones.

Worth noting for this clone: This receptor's antigen is unknown. The CDR3 end lies 3 residues beyond the end of the read and is filled in from the germline J gene.

CDR1 is given as KGHSH and CDR2 as LQKENI, both from the germline V gene. The CDR3 contains 17 residues, cysteine and phenylalanine counted. The 42 bases shown cover part of the CDR3, and their frame starts at base 1. Here is what the overall study found, with its caveats: Whether associations preceded infection or resulted from infection could not be shown with the cross-sectional design, and effector/memory subsets and HPV-specific T cells were not isolated. Significantly higher TCR repertoire richness was observed in CIN3+ cases than in controls across sequencing depths, whereas no difference in evenness was found. Random forest classifiers that combined richness and V gene abundances separated cases from controls with an estimated AUC of approximately 0.78. T-cell numbers per sample were unknown, so richness differences could reflect varying T-cell content rather than repertoire biology. Cases had lower TRBV6-7 relative abundance than controls (0.11% versus 0.16%; Bonferroni P = 0.0008).

This clonotype originated in a woman between 18 and 69 years old with a cervical HPV16 infection that either progressed to CIN3+ or cleared (not recorded which). The V gene is TRBV18 and the J gene is TRBJ2-2; TRBD1 aligns with 11 central bases. The sequencing input was blood buffy coat. CDR3 bases read: TGTGCCAGCTCACCACCGAGGACAGGGGGCGGAACTGAAAAG. Its protein reads: CASSPPRTGGGTEK. The complete CDR3 sequence is CASSPPRTGGGTEKLFF. Supplemented by the reference TRBV18 and TRBJ2-2 proteins around the CDR3, the complete variable domain is NAGVMQNPRHLVRRRGQEARLRCSPMKGHSHVYWYRQLPEEGLKFMVYLQKENIIDESGMPKERFSAEFPKEGPSILRIQQVVRGDSAAYFCASSPPRTGGGTEKLFFGEGSRLTVL.